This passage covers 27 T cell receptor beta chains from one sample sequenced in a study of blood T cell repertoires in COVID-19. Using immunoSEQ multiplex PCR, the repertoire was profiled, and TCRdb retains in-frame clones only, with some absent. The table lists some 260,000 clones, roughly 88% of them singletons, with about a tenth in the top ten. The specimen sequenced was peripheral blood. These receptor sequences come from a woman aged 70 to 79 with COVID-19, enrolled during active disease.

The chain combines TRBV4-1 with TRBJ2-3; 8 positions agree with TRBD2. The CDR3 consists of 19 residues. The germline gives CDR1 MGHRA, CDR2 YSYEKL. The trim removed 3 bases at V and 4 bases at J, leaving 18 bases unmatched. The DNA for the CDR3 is TGCGCCAGCAGCCATGGGAACTCCGGACTAGCCAGAACGGCAGATACGCAGTATTTT. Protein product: CASSHGNSGLARTADTQYF.

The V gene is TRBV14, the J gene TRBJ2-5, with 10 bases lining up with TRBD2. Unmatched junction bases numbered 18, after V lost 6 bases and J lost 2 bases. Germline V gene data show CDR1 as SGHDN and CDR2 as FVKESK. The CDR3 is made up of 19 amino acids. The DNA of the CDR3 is TGTGCCAGCAGTTTACATAGGGCTAGCGGGAGCCACCAGCAAGAGACCCAGTACTTC. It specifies CASSLHRASGSHQQETQYF. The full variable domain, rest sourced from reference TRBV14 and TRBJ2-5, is EAGVTQFPSHSVIEKGQTVTLRCDPISGHDNLYWYRRVMGKEIKFLLHFVKESKQDESGMPNNRFLAERTGGTYSTLKVQPAELEDSGVYFCASSLHRASGSHQQETQYFGPGTRLLVL.

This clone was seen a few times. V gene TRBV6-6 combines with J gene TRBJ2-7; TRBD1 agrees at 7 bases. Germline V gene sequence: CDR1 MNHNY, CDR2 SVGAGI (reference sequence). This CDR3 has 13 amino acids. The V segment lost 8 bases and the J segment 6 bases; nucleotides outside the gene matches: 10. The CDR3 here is CASEYRGGFEQYF. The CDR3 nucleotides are TGTGCCAGCGAATACAGGGGTGGATTCGAGCAGTACTTC.

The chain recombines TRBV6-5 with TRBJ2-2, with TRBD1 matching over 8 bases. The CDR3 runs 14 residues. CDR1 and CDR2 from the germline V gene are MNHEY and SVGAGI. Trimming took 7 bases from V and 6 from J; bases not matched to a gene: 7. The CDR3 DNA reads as TGTGCCAGCAACCGACAGGGGTCGTCCGGGGAGCTGTTTTTT. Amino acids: CASNRQGSSGELFF.

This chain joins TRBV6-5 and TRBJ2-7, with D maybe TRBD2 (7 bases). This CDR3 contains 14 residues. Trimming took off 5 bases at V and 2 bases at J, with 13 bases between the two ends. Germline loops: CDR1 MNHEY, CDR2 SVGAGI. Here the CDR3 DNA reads TGTGCCAGCAGTCTCCGGGGGGCGCCCTACGAGCAGTACTTC. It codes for CASSLRGAPYEQYF.

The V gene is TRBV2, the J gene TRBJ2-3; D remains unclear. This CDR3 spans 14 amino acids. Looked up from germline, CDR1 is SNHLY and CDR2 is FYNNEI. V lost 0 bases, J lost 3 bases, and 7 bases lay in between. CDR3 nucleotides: TGTGCCAGCAGTGAAGCAGTAGTGACAGATACGCAGTATTTT. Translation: CASSEAVVTDTQYF.

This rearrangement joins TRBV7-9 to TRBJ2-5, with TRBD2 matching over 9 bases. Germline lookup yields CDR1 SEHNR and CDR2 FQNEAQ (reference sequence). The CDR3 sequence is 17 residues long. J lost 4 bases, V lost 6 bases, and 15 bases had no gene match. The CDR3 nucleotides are TGTGCCAGCAGTACAGGACTAGCGACCCTTAAGGCAGAGACCCAGTACTTC. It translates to CASSTGLATLKAETQYF.

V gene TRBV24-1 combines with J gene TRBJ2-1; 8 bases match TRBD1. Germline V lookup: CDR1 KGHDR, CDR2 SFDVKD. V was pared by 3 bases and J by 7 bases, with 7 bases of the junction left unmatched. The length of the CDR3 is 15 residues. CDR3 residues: CATSDERTGRNEQFF. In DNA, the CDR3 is TGTGCCACCAGTGATGAAAGGACAGGGAGGAATGAGCAGTTCTTC.

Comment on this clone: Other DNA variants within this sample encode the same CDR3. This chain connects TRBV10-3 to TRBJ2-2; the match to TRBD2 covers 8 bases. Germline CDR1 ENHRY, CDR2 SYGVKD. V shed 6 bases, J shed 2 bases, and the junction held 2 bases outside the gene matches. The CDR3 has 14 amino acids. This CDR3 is CAIRAGGNTGELFF. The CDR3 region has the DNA TGTGCCATCAGGGCGGGAGGTAACACCGGGGAGCTGTTTTTT.

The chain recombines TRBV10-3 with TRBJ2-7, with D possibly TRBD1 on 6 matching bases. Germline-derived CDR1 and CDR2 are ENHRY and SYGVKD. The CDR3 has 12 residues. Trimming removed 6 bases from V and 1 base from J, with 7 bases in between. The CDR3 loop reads CAISGQSYEQYF. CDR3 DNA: TGTGCCATCAGCGGACAGTCCTACGAGCAGTACTTC.

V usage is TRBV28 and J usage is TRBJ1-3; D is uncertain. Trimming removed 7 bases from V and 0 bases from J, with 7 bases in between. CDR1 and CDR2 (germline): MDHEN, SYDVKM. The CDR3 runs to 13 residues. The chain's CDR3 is CASIPGSGNTIYF. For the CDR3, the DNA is TGTGCCAGCATACCAGGCTCTGGAAACACCATATATTTT.

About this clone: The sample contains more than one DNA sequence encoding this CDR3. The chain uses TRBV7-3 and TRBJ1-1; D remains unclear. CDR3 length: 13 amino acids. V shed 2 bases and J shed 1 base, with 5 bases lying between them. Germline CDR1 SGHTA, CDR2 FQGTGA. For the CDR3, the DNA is TGTGCCAGCAGCTTAGCGGGGAACACTGAAGCTTTCTTT. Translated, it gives CASSLAGNTEAFF.

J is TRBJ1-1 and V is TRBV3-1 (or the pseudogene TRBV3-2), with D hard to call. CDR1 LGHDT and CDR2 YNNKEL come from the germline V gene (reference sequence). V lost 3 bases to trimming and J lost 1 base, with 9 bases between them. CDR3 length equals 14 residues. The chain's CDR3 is CASSHTAKNTEAFF. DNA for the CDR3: TGTGCCAGCAGCCACACAGCCAAGAACACTGAAGCTTTCTTT.

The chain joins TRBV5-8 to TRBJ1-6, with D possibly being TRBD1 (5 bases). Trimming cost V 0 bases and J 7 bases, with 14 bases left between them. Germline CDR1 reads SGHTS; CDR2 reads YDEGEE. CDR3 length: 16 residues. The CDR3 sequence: CASSLAASGANSPLHF. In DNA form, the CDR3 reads TGTGCCAGCAGCTTGGCAGCTTCTGGGGCCAATTCACCCCTCCACTTT.

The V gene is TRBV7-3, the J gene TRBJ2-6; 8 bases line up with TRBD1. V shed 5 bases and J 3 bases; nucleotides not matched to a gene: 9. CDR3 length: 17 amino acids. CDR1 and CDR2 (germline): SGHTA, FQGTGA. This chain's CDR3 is CASSTRTGRSGANVLTF. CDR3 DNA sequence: TGTGCCAGCAGCACCCGGACAGGGAGAAGTGGGGCCAACGTCCTGACTTTC.

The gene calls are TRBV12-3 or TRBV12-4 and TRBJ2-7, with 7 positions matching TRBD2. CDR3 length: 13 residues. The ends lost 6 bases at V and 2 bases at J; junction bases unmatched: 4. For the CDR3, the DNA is TGTGCCAGCAGGGGCGGGACTACCTACGAGCAGTACTTC. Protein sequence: CASRGGTTYEQYF.

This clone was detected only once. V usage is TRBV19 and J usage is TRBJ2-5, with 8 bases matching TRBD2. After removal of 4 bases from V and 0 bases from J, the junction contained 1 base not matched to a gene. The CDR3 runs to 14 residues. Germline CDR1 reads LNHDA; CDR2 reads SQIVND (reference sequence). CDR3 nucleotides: TGTGCCAGTAGTACTAGCGGGTACCAAGAGACCCAGTACTTC. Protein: CASSTSGYQETQYF. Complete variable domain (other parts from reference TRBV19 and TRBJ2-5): DGGITQSPKYLFRKEGQNVTLSCEQNLNHDAMYWYRQDPGQGLRLIYYSQIVNDFQKGDIAEGYSVSREKKESFPLTVTSAQKNPTAFYLCASSTSGYQETQYFGPGTRLLVL.

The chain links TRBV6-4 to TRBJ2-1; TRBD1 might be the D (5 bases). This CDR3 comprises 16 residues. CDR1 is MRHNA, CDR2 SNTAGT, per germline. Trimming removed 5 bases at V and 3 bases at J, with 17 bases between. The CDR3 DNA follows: TGTGCCAGCAGTCGGTCGGGTGGACAAGACTACAATGAGCAGTTCTTC. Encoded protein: CASSRSGGQDYNEQFF.

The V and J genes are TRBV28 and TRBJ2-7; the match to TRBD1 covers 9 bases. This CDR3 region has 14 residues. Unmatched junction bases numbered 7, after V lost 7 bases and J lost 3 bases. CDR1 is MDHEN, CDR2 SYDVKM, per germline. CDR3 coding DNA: TGTGCCAGCAACCTGGACAGGGGAAACTACGAGCAGTACTTC. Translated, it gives CASNLDRGNYEQYF.

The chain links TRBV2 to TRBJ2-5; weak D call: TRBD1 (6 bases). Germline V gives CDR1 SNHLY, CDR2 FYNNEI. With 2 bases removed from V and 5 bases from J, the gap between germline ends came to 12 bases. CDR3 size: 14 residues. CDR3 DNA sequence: TGTGCCAGCAGTGAAAACAGGGTGAGGGAGACCCAGTACTTC. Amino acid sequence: CASSENRVRETQYF.

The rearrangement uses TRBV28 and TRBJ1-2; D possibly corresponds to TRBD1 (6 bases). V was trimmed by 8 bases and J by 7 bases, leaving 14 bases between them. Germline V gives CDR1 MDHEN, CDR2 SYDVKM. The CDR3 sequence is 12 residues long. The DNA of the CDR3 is TGTGCCAGCGGACAGCAGGGATCTGGCTACACCTTC. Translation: CASGQQGSGYTF.

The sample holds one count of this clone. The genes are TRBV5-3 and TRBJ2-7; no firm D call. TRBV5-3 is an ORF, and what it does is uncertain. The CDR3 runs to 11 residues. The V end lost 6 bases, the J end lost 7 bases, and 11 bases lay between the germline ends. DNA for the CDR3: TGTGCCAGAAATTGGAGTTGTGAGCAGTACTTC. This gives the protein CARNWSCEQYF.

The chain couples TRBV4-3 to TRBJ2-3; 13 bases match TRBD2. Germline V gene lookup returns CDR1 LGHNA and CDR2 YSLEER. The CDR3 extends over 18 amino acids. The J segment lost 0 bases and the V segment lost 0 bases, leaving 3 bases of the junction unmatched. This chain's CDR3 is CASSQDGLAGDSTDTQYF. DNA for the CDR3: TGCGCCAGCAGCCAAGATGGACTAGCGGGGGACAGCACAGATACGCAGTATTTT.

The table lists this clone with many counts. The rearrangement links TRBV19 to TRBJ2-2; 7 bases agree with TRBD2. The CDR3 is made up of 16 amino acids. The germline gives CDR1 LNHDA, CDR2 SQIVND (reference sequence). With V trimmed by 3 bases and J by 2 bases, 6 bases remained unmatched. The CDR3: CASSISTSANTGELFF. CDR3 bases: TGTGCCAGTAGTATCTCAACTAGCGCTAACACCGGGGAGCTGTTTTTT.

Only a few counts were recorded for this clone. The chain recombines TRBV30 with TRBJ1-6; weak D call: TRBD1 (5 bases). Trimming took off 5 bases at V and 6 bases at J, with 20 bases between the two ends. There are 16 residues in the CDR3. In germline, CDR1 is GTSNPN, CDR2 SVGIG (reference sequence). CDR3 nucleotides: TGTGCCTGGGAGCCCCGCGGGAGGGGCGGTAATTCACCCCTCCACTTT. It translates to CAWEPRGRGGNSPLHF.

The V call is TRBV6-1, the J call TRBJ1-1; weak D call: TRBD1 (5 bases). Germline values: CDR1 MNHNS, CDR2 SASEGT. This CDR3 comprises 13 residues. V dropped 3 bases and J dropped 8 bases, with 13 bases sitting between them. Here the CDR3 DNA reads TGTGCCAGCAGTGACAGGGCACACATCGAAGCTTTCTTT. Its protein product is CASSDRAHIEAFF.

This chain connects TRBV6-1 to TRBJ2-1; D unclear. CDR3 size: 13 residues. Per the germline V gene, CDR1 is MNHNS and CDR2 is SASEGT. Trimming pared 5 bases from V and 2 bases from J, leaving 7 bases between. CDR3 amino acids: CASSSVTYNEQFF. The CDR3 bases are TGTGCCAGCAGTTCAGTGACCTACAATGAGCAGTTCTTC.